These 9 T cell receptor beta chains originate from one sample sequenced in a study of blood T cells in healthy people across ages. It was with a sample-barcoded 5' primer and a J-beta primer mix that a second PCR of roughly 7 to 12 cycles was run. TCRdb ran MiXCR on the 5' RACE reads and lists one entry per CDR3 protein. The sample yields roughly 2 million distinct CDR3 sequences, approximately 50% seen once. The specimen was blood. The receptors here all came from a woman in her thirties or forties in good health.

The chain carries TRBV27 and TRBJ2-7; D may be TRBD1 (6 bases). The CDR3 is 15 amino acids. The germline V gene encodes CDR1 MNHEY and CDR2 SMNVEV (reference sequence). With 5 bases removed from V and 2 bases from J, the gap between germline ends came to 16 bases. The CDR3 DNA is TGTGCCAGCAGTCCAGGGACACCTAATACCTACGAGCAGTACTTC. It translates to CASSPGTPNTYEQYF.

This clonotype was recorded at least ten times. The chain combines TRBV29-1 with TRBJ2-1, with a tentative D call TRBD1 (5 bases). V lost 3 bases, J lost 7 bases, and 7 bases lay in between. Looked up from germline, CDR1 is SQVTM and CDR2 is ANQGSEA. This CDR3 is built from 11 residues. The CDR3 loop reads CSVDRVNEQFF. For the CDR3, the DNA is TGCAGCGTTGACAGGGTGAATGAGCAGTTCTTC.

This clonotype was seen more than once but under ten times. V and J are TRBV20-1 and TRBJ2-3, with D perhaps TRBD1 (5 bases). Germline V gene data show CDR1 as DFQATT and CDR2 as SNEGSKA (reference sequence). Trimming took 5 bases from V and 1 from J, leaving 10 bases between them. The CDR3 contains 13 residues. CDR3 amino acids: CSASVGGTDTQYF. The CDR3 DNA reads as TGCAGTGCTTCGGTAGGGGGCACAGATACGCAGTATTTT.

This clonotype was found many times. The V call is TRBV7-2, the J call TRBJ2-1; 14 bases map to TRBD2. The ends lost 5 bases at V and 5 bases at J; junction bases unmatched: 2. CDR1 SGHTA and CDR2 FQGNSA come from the germline V gene. The CDR3 consists of 15 residues. DNA for the CDR3: TGTGCCAGCAGCCCGACTAGCGGGGGGGACAATGAGCAGTTCTTC. Its translation is CASSPTSGGDNEQFF.

Regarding this clonotype: Relative to the germline gene, one junction end is altered; a read error may explain this. The CDR3 loop is CASSLRAGGEYTQYF. The CDR3 nucleotides are TGTGCTAGCAGCTTGAGAGCGGGGGGGGAATATACGCAGTATTTT. The chain has TRBV7-7 and TRBJ2-3; 10 bases match TRBD2. The CDR3 has 15 residues. The germline V gene has CDR1 SSHAT and CDR2 FNYEAQ (reference sequence).

The chain employs TRBV7-9 and TRBJ2-7, with D possibly TRBD2 on 5 matching bases. Germline V gene lookup returns CDR1 SEHNR and CDR2 FQNEAQ (reference sequence). Trimming shortened V by 11 bases and J by 2 bases, and 16 bases separated the two germline ends. The length of the CDR3 is 13 residues. The CDR3 DNA reads as TGTGCCTCGAGGGCCCTAGCCGCCTACGAGCAGTACTTC. Its protein is CASRALAAYEQYF.

The chain carries TRBV20-1 and TRBJ2-5; 7 positions match TRBD2. The CDR3 is 16 amino acids. Trimming cost V 5 bases and J 0 bases; bases outside gene matches: 12. From germline, CDR1 is DFQATT and CDR2 SNEGSKA (reference sequence). CDR3 sequence: CSAGGVGGAHQETQYF. CDR3 DNA: TGCAGTGCTGGGGGGGTAGGTGGGGCTCACCAAGAGACCCAGTACTTC.

This chain uses TRBV7-3 with TRBJ1-1; tentative D call: TRBD1 (5 bases). CDR1 is SGHTA, CDR2 FQGTGA, per germline. This CDR3 has 14 residues. The germline V and J ends were trimmed by 1 base and 1 base, with 7 bases remaining between them. CDR3 sequence: CASSLNGGNTEAFF. The CDR3 bases are TGTGCCAGCAGCTTAAATGGGGGGAACACTGAAGCTTTCTTT.

This clonotype was seen a few times. The chain couples TRBV20-1 to TRBJ1-2, with D unresolved. The CDR3 loop spans 13 amino acids. V lost 4 bases, J lost 6 bases, and 15 bases lay in between. Germline V gives CDR1 DFQATT, CDR2 SNEGSKA (reference sequence). For the CDR3, the DNA is TGCAGTGCTATAGCTGCCGGGGAGCATGGCTACACCTTC. It is translated as CSAIAAGEHGYTF.